This T cell receptor beta chain derives from a study of blood T cell repertoires in COVID-19. Study-level information: Researchers got acute and convalescent COVID-19 samples from the United States, Italy and Spain.

In the source study's methods: Amplification of reference gene primers was used by the study to estimate nucleated cell counts. The data were produced by immunoSEQ multiplex PCR, yet TCRdb's version contains in-frame clones alone and is incomplete. V and J calls and clone size are those listed in that table; D and trimming were worked out from the DNA. The top ten hold 2.5% of the sample, which has about 280,000 clones, around 85% seen once. Germline V lookup: CDR1 LNHDA, CDR2 SQIVND (reference sequence). This CDR3 is 18 amino acids long. J gave up 4 bases and V 1 base, and 10 bases lay outside the gene matches. Residents of approximately 25 US areas, aged roughly 18 to 89 years, made up the participants. Grouping used clinical history reported by participants in a survey and questionnaire.

The V gene is TRBV19, the J gene TRBJ2-5; 12 nucleotides align to TRBD2. This receptor was identified in a woman aged 45-60 years who had recovered from COVID-19. Sequenced sample: PBMCs or T cells enriched from blood (not recorded which). CDR3 bases: TGTGCCAGTAGTATAGTAGCTAGCGGGAGGGGTGATGGAGAGACCCAGTACTTC. Amino acid sequence: CASSIVASGRGDGETQYF.